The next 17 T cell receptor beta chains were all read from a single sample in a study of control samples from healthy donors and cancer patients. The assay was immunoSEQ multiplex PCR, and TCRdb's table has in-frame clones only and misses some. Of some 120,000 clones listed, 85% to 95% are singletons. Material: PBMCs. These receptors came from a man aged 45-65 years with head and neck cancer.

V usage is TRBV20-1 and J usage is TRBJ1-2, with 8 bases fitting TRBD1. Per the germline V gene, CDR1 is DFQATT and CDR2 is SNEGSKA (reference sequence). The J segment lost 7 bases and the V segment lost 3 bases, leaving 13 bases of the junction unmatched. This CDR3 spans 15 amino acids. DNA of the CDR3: TGCAGTGCTAGTCTGACAGGGGAAAATCTGGCTGGCTACACCTTC. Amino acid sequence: CSASLTGENLAGYTF.

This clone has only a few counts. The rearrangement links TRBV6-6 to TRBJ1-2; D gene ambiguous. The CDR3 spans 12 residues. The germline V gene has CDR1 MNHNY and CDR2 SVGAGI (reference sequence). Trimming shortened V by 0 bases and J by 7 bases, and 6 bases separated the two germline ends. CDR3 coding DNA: TGTGCCAGCAGTTACTCGATGGGTGGCTACACCTTC. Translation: CASSYSMGGYTF.

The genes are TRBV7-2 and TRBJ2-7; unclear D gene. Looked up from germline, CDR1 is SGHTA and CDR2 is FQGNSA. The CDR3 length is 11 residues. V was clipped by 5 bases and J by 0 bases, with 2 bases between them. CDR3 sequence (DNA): TGTGCCAGCAGCCGCTCCTACGAGCAGTACTTC. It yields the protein CASSRSYEQYF.

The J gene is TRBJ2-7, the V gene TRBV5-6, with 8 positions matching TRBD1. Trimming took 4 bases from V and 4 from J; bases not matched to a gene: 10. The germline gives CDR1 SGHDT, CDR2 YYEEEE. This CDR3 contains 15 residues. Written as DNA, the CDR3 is TGTGCCAGCAGCCTCGGACAGGGTAAAGTTTACGAGCAGTACTTC. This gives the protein CASSLGQGKVYEQYF.

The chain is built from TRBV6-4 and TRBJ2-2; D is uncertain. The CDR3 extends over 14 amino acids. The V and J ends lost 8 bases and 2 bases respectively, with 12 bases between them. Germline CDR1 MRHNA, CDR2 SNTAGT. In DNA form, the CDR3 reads TGTGCCAGCGGCTTGACCCCAAACACCGGGGAGCTGTTTTTT. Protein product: CASGLTPNTGELFF.

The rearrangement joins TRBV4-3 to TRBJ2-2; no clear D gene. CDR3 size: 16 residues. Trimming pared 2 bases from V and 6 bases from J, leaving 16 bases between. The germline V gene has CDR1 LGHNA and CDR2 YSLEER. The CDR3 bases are TGCGCCAGCAGCCAATTCGATCGATTGTCGGCCGGGGAGCTGTTTTTT. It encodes CASSQFDRLSAGELFF.

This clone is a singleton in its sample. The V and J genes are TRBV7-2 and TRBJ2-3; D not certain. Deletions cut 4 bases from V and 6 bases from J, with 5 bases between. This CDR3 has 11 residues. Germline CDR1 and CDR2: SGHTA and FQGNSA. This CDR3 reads CASSSMDTQYF. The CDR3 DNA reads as TGTGCCAGCAGCTCTATGGATACGCAGTATTTT.

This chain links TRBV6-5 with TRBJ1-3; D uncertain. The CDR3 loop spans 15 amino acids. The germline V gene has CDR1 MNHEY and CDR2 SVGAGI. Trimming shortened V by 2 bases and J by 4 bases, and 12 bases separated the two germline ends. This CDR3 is CASSYAAGLGNTIYF. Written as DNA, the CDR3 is TGTGCCAGCAGTTACGCGGCTGGGTTAGGAAACACCATATATTTT.

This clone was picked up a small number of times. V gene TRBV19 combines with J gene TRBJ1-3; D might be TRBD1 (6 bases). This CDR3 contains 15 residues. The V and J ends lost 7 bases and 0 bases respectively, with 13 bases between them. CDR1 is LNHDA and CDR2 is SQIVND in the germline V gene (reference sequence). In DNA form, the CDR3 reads TGTGCCAGTAAGGGGGAATTGGGCTCTGGAAACACCATATATTTT. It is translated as CASKGELGSGNTIYF.

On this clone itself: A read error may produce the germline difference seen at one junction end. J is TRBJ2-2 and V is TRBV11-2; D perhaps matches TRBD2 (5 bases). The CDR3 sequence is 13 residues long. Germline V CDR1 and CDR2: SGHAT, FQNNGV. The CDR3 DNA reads TGTGCCAGCAGCTCGCGGGTGATCCGGGGAGCTGTTTTT. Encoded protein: CASSSRVIRGAVF.

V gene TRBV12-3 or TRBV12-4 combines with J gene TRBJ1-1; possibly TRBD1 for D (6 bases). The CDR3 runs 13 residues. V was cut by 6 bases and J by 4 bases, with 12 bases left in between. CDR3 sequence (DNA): TGTGCCAGCAGGCTCGGACAGCGCACTGAAGCTTTCTTT. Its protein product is CASRLGQRTEAFF.

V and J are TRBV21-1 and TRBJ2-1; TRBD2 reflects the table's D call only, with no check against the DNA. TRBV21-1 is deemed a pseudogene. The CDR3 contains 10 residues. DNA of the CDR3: TGTGCCGCGGCGGGTAATGAGCAGTTCTTC. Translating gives CAAAGNEQFF.

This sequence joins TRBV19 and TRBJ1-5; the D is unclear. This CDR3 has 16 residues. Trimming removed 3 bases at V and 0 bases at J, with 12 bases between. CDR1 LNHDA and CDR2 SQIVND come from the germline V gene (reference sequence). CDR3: CASSIPTRYSNQPQHF. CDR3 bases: TGTGCCAGTAGTATTCCCACTAGATATAGCAATCAGCCCCAGCATTTT.

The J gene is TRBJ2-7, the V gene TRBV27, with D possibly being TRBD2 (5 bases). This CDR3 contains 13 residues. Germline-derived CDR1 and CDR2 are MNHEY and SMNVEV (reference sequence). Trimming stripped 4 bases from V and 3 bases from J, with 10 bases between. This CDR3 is CASSSYGDYEQYF. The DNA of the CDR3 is TGTGCCAGCAGTTCATACGGGGACTACGAGCAGTACTTC.

For the CDR3, the DNA is TGTGCCACCTCCGGGACGAAGCCCACAGATACGCAGTATTTT. This translates into CATSGTKPTDTQYF. The V and J genes are TRBV24-1 and TRBJ2-3, with D perhaps being TRBD1 or TRBD2 (5 bases each). The V and J ends lost 9 bases and 2 bases respectively, with 14 bases between them. CDR3 length: 14 amino acids. Germline V lookup: CDR1 KGHDR, CDR2 SFDVKD.

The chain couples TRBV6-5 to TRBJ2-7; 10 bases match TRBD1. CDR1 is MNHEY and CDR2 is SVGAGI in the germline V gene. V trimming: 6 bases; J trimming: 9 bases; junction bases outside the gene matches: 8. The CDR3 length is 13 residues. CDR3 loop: CASRGTGEYRQYF. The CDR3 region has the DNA TGTGCCAGCAGGGGGACAGGGGAATACCGGCAGTACTTC.

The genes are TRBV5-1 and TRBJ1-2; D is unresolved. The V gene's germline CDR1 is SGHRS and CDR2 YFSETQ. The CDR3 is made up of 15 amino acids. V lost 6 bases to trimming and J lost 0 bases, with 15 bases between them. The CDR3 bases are TGCGCCAGCACCCCAGAAGGGCTCCCTAACTATGGCTACACCTTC. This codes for CASTPEGLPNYGYTF.